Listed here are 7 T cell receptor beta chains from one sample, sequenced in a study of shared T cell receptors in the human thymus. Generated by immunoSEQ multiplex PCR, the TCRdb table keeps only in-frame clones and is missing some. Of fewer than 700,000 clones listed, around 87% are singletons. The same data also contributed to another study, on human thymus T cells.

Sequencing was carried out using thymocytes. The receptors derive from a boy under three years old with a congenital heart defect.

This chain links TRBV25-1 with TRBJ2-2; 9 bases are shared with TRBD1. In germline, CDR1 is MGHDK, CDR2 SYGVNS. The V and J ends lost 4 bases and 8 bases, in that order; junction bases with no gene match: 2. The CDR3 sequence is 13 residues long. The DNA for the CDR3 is TGTGCCAGCAGTGTACAGGGGGCTGGGGAGCTGTTTTTT. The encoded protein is CASSVQGAGELFF.

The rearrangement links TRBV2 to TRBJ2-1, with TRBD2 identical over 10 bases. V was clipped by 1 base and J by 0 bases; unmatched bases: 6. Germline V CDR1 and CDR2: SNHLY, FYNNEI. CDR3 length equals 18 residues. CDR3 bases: TGTGCCAGCAGTGAAGGACTAGCGGGTTTCATCTCCTACAATGAGCAGTTCTTC. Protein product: CASSEGLAGFISYNEQFF.

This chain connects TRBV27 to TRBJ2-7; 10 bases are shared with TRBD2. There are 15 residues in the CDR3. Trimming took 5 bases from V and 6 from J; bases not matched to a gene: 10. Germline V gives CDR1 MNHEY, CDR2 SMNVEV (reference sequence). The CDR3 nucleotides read TGTGCCAGCAGTCTCCGGTCTAGCGGGAGTCCCGAGCAGTACTTC. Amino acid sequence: CASSLRSSGSPEQYF.

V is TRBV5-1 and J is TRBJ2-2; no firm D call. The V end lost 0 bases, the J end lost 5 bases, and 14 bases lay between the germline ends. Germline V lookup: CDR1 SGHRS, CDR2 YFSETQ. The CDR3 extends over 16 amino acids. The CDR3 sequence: CASSLAPPRRTGELFF. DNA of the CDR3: TGCGCCAGCAGCTTGGCCCCCCCGAGGAGAACCGGGGAGCTGTTTTTT.

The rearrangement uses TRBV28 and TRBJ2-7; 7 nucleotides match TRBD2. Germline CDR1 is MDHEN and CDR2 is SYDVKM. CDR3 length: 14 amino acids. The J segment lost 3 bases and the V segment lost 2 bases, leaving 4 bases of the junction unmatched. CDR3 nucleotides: TGTGCCAGCAGTTTAGCGGGAGAAGGCTACGAGCAGTACTTC. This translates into CASSLAGEGYEQYF.

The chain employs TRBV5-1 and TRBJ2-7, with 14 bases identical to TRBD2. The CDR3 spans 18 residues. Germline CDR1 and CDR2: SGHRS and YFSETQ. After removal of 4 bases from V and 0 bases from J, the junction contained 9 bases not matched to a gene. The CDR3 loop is CASSGGTSGGGPSYEQYF. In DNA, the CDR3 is TGCGCCAGCAGCGGCGGGACTAGCGGGGGAGGGCCCTCCTACGAGCAGTACTTC.

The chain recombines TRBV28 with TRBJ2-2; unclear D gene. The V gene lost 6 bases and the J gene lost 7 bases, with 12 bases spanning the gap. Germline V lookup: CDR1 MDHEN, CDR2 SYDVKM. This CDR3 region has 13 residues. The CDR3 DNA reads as TGTGCCAGCAGGCCTCTTACAGTCGGGGAGCTGTTTTTT. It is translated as CASRPLTVGELFF.